This T cell receptor beta chain was obtained from a study of cytomegalovirus exposure and HLA in healthy donors. Researchers ran the PCR with 60 Vbeta and 13 Jbeta primers. Sequencing was performed with immunoSEQ multiplex PCR; in TCRdb, only in-frame clones are kept and a portion is missing. The sample carries roughly 98,000 clones, more than 60% recorded once. This clone was observed once. Germline CDR1 reads LNHDA; CDR2 reads SQIVND (reference sequence). Trimming cost V 6 bases and J 4 bases, with 18 bases left between them. This CDR3 spans 15 amino acids. The sample taken for sequencing was PBMCs. The chain carries TRBV19 and TRBJ1-1; D might be TRBD1 (6 bases). This clonotype was obtained from a man in his fifties in good health and CMV-seronegative. CDR3 in amino acids: CASRDEGDWGTEAFF. The CDR3 nucleotides are TGTGCCAGTAGGGATGAGGGGGATTGGGGCACTGAAGCTTTCTTT.